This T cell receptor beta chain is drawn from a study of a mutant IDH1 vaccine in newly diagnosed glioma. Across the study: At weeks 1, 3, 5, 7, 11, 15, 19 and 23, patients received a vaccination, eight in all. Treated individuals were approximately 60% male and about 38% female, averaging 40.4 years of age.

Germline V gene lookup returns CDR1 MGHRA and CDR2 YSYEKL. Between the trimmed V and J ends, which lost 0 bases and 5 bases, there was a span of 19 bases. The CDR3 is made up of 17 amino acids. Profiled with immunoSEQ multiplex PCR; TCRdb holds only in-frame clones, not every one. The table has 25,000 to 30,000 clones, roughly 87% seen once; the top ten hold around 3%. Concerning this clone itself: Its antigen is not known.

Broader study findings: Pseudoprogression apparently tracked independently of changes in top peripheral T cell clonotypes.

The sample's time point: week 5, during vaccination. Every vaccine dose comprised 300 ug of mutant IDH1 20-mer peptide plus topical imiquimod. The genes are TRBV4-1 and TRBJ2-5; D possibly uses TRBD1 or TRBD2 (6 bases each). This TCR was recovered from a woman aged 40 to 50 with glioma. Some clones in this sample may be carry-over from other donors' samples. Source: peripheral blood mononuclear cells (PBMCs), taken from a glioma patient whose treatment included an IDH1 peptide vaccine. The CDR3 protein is CASSQDRGVAWGETQYF. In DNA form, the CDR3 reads TGCGCCAGCAGCCAAGATAGGGGGGTAGCCTGGGGTGAGACCCAGTACTTC.